These T cell receptor beta chains were read from a single sample in a study of identical twins. TCRdb reprocessed the 5' RACE reads via MiXCR and lists one record per CDR3 protein. The sample has roughly 720,000 distinct CDR3 sequences, 18% seen once; the top ten hold around 13%. These same records also appear under a second study, on T cells expressing NK-cell markers.

What was sequenced was PBMCs. These receptors originate from a young woman in good health. CDR3s include the opening cysteine and the closing phenylalanine or tryptophan. Each record gives: J gene, clone size, V gene, D gene, CDR3 DNA, CDR3 protein. The D gene is left open where the match is weak. Size values are once, few and many counts, or a class for expanded clones, and some rows have none.

TRBJ1-3 | NA | TRBV6-5 | NA | TGTGCCAGCAGTTACAAGGGTGGAGGAAACACCATATATTTT | CASSYKGGGNTIYF
TRBJ2-7 | NA | TRBV2 | TRBD1 | TGTGCCAGCAGCGCCCTACCCTACAGGGGGACGGGATACGAGCAGTACTTC | CASSALPYRGTGYEQYF
TRBJ2-7 | NA | TRBV29-1 | NA | TGCAGCGTTGTAGCCAGTTTCGGCTACGAGCAGTACTTC | CSVVASFGYEQYF
TRBJ2-4 | NA | TRBV5-1 | TRBD2 | TGCGCCAGCAGCCCGCTTGGGCGGGAGGCTTCTGGAAACATTCAGTACTTC | CASSPLGREASGNIQYF
TRBJ1-2 | few | TRBV20-1 | TRBD1 | TGCAGTGCTAGAAGGGACAGGGCGGCCTACACCTTC | CSARRDRAAYTF
TRBJ2-5 | NA | TRBV5-1 | TRBD2 | TGCGCCAGCAGCGAAGGGACTAGCGGGCTCGGAGAGACCCAGTACTTC | CASSEGTSGLGETQYF
TRBJ2-3 | NA | TRBV9 | NA | TGTGCCGCCCGGCGGGGATTCACAGATACGCAGTATTTT | CAARRGFTDTQYF
TRBJ2-3 | few | TRBV20-1 | TRBD2 | TGCAGTGCTGATTCTAGCGGGGGGTGGTCAGATACGCAGTATTTT | CSADSSGGWSDTQYF
TRBJ2-7 | few | TRBV6-1 | NA | TGTGCCAGCAGGACCTTCCCGACAGGCAGCTACGAGCAGTACTTC | CASRTFPTGSYEQYF
TRBJ2-7 | NA | TRBV10-3 | TRBD1 | TGTGCCATCAGCGACAGGGGAGACGAGCAGTACTTC | CAISDRGDEQYF
TRBJ2-2 | NA | TRBV9 | NA | TGTGCCAGCAAGGCGTCTGCCACCGGGGAGCTGTTTTTT | CASKASATGELFF
TRBJ2-3 | NA | TRBV5-5 | NA | TGTGCCAGCAGCCTAGGGGACGTTCGGACAGATACGCAGTATTTT | CASSLGDVRTDTQYF
TRBJ2-6 | few | TRBV25-1 | NA | TGTGCCAGCAGCCGGGGCAGTGGGTCCTCTGGGGCCAACGTCCTGACTTTC | CASSRGSGSSGANVLTF
TRBJ2-2 | few | TRBV9 | NA | TGTGCCAGCAGCGTCAAACAGCGGGCGGACGGTGGGGAGCTGTTTTTT | CASSVKQRADGGELFF
TRBJ1-5 | few | TRBV20-1 | NA | TGCAGTGCTAGACTTCAGCCCCAGCATTTT | CSARLQPQHF
TRBJ2-3 | NA | TRBV9 | NA | TGTGCCAGCAGCGTAGAGAAGCGGCGCACAGATACGCAGTATTTT | CASSVEKRRTDTQYF
TRBJ2-1 | few | TRBV20-1 | NA | TGCAGTGCCTCTCGGGGAAACAATGAGCAGTTCTTC | CSASRGNNEQFF
TRBJ2-3 | few | TRBV12-3/TRBV12-4 | NA | TGTGCCAGCAGCGCACGGAGAGATACGCAGTATTTT | CASSARRDTQYF
TRBJ2-7 | NA | TRBV7-2 | NA | TGTGCCACCACTGGCGGAAGTGTCGAGCAGTACTTC | CATTGGSVEQYF
TRBJ2-1 | NA | TRBV9 | TRBD2 | TGTGCCAGCAGCGTAACTAGCGGGGCAGACAATGAGCAGTTCTTC | CASSVTSGADNEQFF
TRBJ2-7 | NA | TRBV6-5 | TRBD1 | TGTGCCAGCAGTTACCTCCGGGACAGGGATTACGAGCAGTACTTC | CASSYLRDRDYEQYF
TRBJ2-1 | few | TRBV24-1 | NA | TGTGCCACCAGTGATTTGAATCCTGGGCGGGGTGAGCAGTTCTTC | CATSDLNPGRGEQFF
TRBJ1-4 | NA | TRBV29-1 | TRBD1 | TGCAGCGTTGAGGTTGACAGGGGTATTAATGAAAAACTGTTTTTT | CSVEVDRGINEKLFF
TRBJ2-3 | many | TRBV20-1 | NA | TGCAGTGCTGTGTGGGCAGGGACCACAGATACGCAGTATTTT | CSAVWAGTTDTQYF
TRBJ2-2 | NA | TRBV29-1 | NA | TGCAGCGTTGACGCAGGATTCACCGGGGAGCTGTTTTTT | CSVDAGFTGELFF
TRBJ1-2 | few | TRBV12-3/TRBV12-4 | NA | TGTGCCAGCAGGGACAGACCCAACTATGGCTACACCTTC | CASRDRPNYGYTF
TRBJ2-7 | few | TRBV20-1 | NA | TGCAGTACCGAGGGGTTAAACGAGCAGTACTTC | CSTEGLNEQYF
TRBJ2-5 | few | TRBV12-3/TRBV12-4 | NA | TGTGCCAGCAGTCCCTCTTCACGAGAGACCCAGTACTTC | CASSPSSRETQYF
TRBJ2-2 | many | TRBV12-3/TRBV12-4 | NA | TGTGCCAGCAGTATAATAACCGGGGAGCTGTTTTTT | CASSIITGELFF
TRBJ2-7 | few | TRBV20-1 | TRBD2 | TGCAGTGCTTTTCATCCCGGGACTAGCAGTTACGAGCAGTACTTC | CSAFHPGTSSYEQYF
TRBJ1-4 | few | TRBV20-1 | NA | TGCAGTGCTCCCCGGGACCCAACTAATGAAAAACTGTTTTTT | CSAPRDPTNEKLFF
TRBJ2-3 | many | TRBV5-1 | NA | TGCGCCAGCAGCTTGGACCCCACGGGCACAGATACGCAGTATTTT | CASSLDPTGTDTQYF
TRBJ2-1 | many | TRBV11-1 | NA | TGTGCCAGCAGCCCAAATGGCAGGGACCCCCACTTCTTC | CASSPNGRDPHFF
TRBJ1-1 | few | TRBV6-5 | NA | TGTGCCAGCAGTTACTCTGGGGCGGTCTTGAACACTGAAGCTTTCTTT | CASSYSGAVLNTEAFF
TRBJ2-1 | NA | TRBV11-3 | NA | TGTGCCAGCACCCTAATTAGGGGGGCTCCGGTAACGGATGAGCAGTTCTTC | CASTLIRGAPVTDEQFF
TRBJ1-2 | few | TRBV29-1 | NA | TGCAGCGTTGAAAAGGATTCCTGGGACTATGGCTACACCTTC | CSVEKDSWDYGYTF
TRBJ2-7 | NA | TRBV4-3 | NA | TGCGCCAGCCTAAGGTACGAGCAGTACTTC | CASLRYEQYF
TRBJ2-1 | few | TRBV7-2 | TRBD2 | TGTGCCAGCAGCGATGGACTAGCGGGCCCCTACAATGAGCAGTTCTTC | CASSDGLAGPYNEQFF
TRBJ2-5 | few | TRBV5-6 | TRBD1 | TGTGCCAGCAGCTTACAGGGGCGCCAAGAGACCCAGTACTTC | CASSLQGRQETQYF
TRBJ2-5 | NA | TRBV20-1 | TRBD2 | TGCAGTGCTAGAGATTTTACTAGCGGACTACCAGAGACCCAGTACTTC | CSARDFTSGLPETQYF
TRBJ1-1 | NA | TRBV14 | NA | TGTGCCAGCAGCCCATCCAGGGTGCGGACTGAAGCTTTCTTT | CASSPSRVRTEAFF
TRBJ2-7 | NA | TRBV11-2 | NA | TGTGCCAGCAGCTTAGTAAGAGGGAGTCAATCGAGCTCCTACGAGCAGTACTTC | CASSLVRGSQSSSYEQYF
TRBJ2-7 | NA | TRBV6-6 | NA | TGTGCCAGCAGTTACGTGGACGAGCAGTACTTC | CASSYVDEQYF
TRBJ1-2 | few | TRBV12-3/TRBV12-4 | NA | TGTGCCAGCAGCCCGGACTCAGCTATTGGCTACACCTTC | CASSPDSAIGYTF
TRBJ2-7 | NA | TRBV6-6 | TRBD1 | TGTGCCAGCAGGGAACAGGGGTTGCAGCAGTACTTC | CASREQGLQQYF